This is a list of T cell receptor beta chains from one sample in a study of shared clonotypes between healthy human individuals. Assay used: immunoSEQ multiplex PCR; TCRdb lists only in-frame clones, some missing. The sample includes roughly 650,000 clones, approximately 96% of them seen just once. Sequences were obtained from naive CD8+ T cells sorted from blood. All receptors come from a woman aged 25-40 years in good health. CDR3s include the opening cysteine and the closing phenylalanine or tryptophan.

CASSLTKNIQYF TRBJ2-4 TRBV11-2
CSVKAGGYFPMFYNEQFF TRBJ2-1 TRBV29-1
CAWSLWATEAFF TRBJ1-1 TRBV30
CASSSPDLGNTIYF TRBJ1-3 TRBV11-3
CASSFNGRALEQYF TRBJ2-7 TRBV27
CASSSWGQPQHF TRBJ1-5 TRBV27
CASSLSRGTYNEQFF TRBJ2-1 TRBV28
CASSLRSRTGELFF TRBJ2-2 TRBV28
CASSLSPWEQFF TRBJ2-1 TRBV28
CASSLLREKLFF TRBJ1-4 TRBV28
CASSSIAGYTF TRBJ1-2 TRBV6-6
CASSLYISSYEQYF TRBJ2-7 TRBV5-1
CASSWAENTEAFF TRBJ1-1 TRBV27
CASSLRGTGELFF TRBJ2-2 TRBV27
CASSSQSNYGYTF TRBJ1-2 TRBV2
CASSRDGSYEQYF TRBJ2-7 TRBV7-6
CASSQSGSVDNEQFF TRBJ2-1 TRBV5-8
CASSLRPGDGYTF TRBJ1-2 TRBV28
CASSGLAGVTDTQYF TRBJ2-3 TRBV7-6
CASSPFWDSTGNEQYF TRBJ2-7 TRBV27
CASSQAWRDNQPQHF TRBJ1-5 TRBV4-1
CASSYSQSYEQYF TRBJ2-7 TRBV6-6
CASSVEGRSGNTIYF TRBJ1-3 TRBV9
CASSRGTGYTF TRBJ1-2 TRBV5-1
CASSELSGANVLTF TRBJ2-6 TRBV25-1
CASRDRVNEQFF TRBJ2-1 TRBV28
CASSQIGGMRDEQYF TRBJ2-7 TRBV14
CASSITGGFYNEQFF TRBJ2-1 TRBV19
CASSLLNLRGHSSKNIQYF TRBJ2-4 TRBV28
CASSPRTSGADTQYF TRBJ2-3 TRBV4-2
CASSSPEEASTDTQYF TRBJ2-3 TRBV7-2
CASTKRGQQETQYF TRBJ2-5 TRBV7-9
CASSVRQGYNEQFF TRBJ2-1 TRBV25-1
CASARAGIGQPQHF TRBJ1-5 TRBV19
CASSSSGGEVYNEQFF TRBJ2-1 TRBV27
CASSWGGTNTGELFF TRBJ2-2 TRBV9
CAIGQGEGSRTDTQYF TRBJ2-3 TRBV28
CASSLTGTTYEQYF TRBJ2-7 TRBV27
CASSEPGFSNQPQHF TRBJ1-5 TRBV6-1
CASSSDREPYEQYF TRBJ2-7 TRBV7-8
CASSWGSNYGYTF TRBJ1-2 TRBV5-1
CASSPTDRGLNTEAFF TRBJ1-1 TRBV19
CASSAGTGANTEAFF TRBJ1-1 TRBV9
CASRPGQGSTEAFF TRBJ1-1 TRBV27
CASSYAASYEQYF TRBJ2-7 TRBV6-5
CASSRQANYEQYF TRBJ2-7 TRBV6-1
CSARDNEQYF NA TRBV20-1
CAISPGLAGEGAYEQYF TRBJ2-7 TRBV10-3